The sequence of this T cell receptor beta chain was determined in a study of T-cell memory formation after mild COVID-19. Study conclusions and caveats: Cross-reactive memory apparently joined, as some responding clones appeared in pre-infection memory. CD4+ clones that contracted lay mainly in CM and EM; CD8+ ones lay in EMRA.

TCRdb passed the 5' RACE reads through MiXCR, listing each CDR3 protein once. The sample includes around 200,000 distinct CDR3 sequences, 25% to 35% seen only once; the top ten take roughly an eighth. About this clonotype itself: Its antigen remains unidentified.

The CDR3 is 15 residues long. J gave up 4 bases and V 4 bases, and 10 bases lay outside the gene matches. CDR1 and CDR2 from the germline V gene are SEHNR and FQNEAQ (reference sequence). V and J are TRBV7-9 and TRBJ2-7; 7 bases line up with TRBD1. Sequenced material: PBMCs or a T cell subset sorted from them (not recorded which). This TCR was recovered from an adult woman who had mild COVID-19 (a few samples of this study predate the infection). Cell type and time point are not known. The CDR3 loop reads CASSSGDSRDYEQYF. CDR3 in DNA: TGTGCCAGCAGCTCCGGGGACAGTCGGGATTACGAGCAGTACTTC.